What follows are 3 T cell receptor beta chains derived from one specimen sequenced in a study of cytomegalovirus exposure and HLA in healthy donors. PCR was performed using 60 Vbeta and 13 Jbeta primers. Measured with immunoSEQ multiplex PCR; TCRdb has only the in-frame clones, and not every one. The table records about 93,000 clones, 70% to 85% of them present only once. The sample comprised PBMCs. These receptors all come from a man aged 50-59 years in good health and CMV-seronegative.

The CDR3: CASSLVAGADNEQFF. In DNA form, the CDR3 reads TGCGCCAGCAGCTTGGTAGCGGGAGCGGACAATGAGCAGTTCTTC. This sequence joins TRBV5-1 and TRBJ2-1; 9 positions agree with TRBD2. The CDR3 is 15 residues long. In germline, CDR1 is SGHRS, CDR2 YFSETQ. V was pared by 0 bases and J by 5 bases, with 3 bases of the junction left unmatched.

The rearrangement links TRBV28 to TRBJ2-3, with D possibly being TRBD2 (5 bases). The CDR3 runs 15 residues. Trimming left V 7 bases short and J 4 bases short, with 18 bases between. Germline V gene lookup returns CDR1 MDHEN and CDR2 SYDVKM. The CDR3 DNA reads as TGTGCCAGCATATCAAGAGAGGGAGCTGCAGATACGCAGTATTTT. It is translated as CASISREGAADTQYF.

The gene calls are TRBV6-1 and TRBJ1-2; 10 nucleotides line up with TRBD1. The CDR3 covers 14 residues. J lost 8 bases, V lost 8 bases, and 11 bases had no gene match. Germline V gene lookup returns CDR1 MNHNS and CDR2 SASEGT. CDR3 nucleotides: TGTGCCAGCCTAAGCGACAGGGGGCGGATGGGCTACACCTTC. The encoded protein is CASLSDRGRMGYTF.